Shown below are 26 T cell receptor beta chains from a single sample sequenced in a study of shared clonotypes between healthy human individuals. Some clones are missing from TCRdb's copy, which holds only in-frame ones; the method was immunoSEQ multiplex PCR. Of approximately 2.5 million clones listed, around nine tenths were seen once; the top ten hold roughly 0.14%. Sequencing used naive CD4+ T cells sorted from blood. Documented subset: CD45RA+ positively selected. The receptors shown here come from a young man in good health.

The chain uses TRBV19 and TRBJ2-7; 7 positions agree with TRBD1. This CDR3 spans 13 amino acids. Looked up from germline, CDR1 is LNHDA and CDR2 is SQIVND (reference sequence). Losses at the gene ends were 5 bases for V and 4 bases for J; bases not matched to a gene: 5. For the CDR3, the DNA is TGTGCCAGTAGTCTCGGACAGGATTACGAGCAGTACTTC. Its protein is CASSLGQDYEQYF.

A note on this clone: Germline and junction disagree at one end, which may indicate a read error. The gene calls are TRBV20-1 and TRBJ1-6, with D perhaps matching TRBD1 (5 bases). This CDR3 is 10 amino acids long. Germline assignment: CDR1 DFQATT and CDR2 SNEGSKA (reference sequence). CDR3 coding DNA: TGCAGTGCCTTTAGGGACCGATTGAGCTTT. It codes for CSAFRDRLSF.

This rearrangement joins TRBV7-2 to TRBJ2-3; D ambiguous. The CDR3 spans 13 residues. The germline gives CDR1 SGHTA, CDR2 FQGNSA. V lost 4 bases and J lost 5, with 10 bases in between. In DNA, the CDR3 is TGTGCCAGCAGCTCAAGCCGACTAGATACGCAGTATTTT. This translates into CASSSSRLDTQYF.

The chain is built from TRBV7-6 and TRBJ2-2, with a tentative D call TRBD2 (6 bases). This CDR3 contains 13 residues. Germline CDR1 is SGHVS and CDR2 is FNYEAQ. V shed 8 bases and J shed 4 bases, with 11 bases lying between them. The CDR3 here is CASLPRGTGELFF. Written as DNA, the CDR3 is TGTGCCAGCCTACCGCGGGGCACCGGGGAGCTGTTTTTT.

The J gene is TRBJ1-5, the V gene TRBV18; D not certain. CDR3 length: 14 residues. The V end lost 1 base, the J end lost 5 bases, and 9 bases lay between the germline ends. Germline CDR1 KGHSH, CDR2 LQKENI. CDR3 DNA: TGTGCCAGCTCACCACGAGGGCTTGATCAGCCCCAGCATTTT. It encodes CASSPRGLDQPQHF.

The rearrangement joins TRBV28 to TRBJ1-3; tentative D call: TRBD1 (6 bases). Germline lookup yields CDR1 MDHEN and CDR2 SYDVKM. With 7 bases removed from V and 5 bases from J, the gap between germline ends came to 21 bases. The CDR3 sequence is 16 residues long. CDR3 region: CASTLAPGRGRNTIYF. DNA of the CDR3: TGTGCCAGCACCTTAGCGCCGGGAAGGGGGAGAAACACCATATATTTT.

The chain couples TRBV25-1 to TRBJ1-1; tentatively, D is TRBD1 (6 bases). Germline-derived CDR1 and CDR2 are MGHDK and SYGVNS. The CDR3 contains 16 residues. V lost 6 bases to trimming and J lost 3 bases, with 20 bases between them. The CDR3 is CASRPSGGRGDTEAFF. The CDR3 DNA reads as TGTGCCAGCAGACCAAGTGGGGGCCGGGGGGACACTGAAGCTTTCTTT.

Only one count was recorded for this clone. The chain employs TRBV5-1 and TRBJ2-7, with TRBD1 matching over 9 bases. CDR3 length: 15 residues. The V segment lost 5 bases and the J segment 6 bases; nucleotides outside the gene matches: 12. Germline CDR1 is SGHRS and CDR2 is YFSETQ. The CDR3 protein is CASSQAETGGREQYF. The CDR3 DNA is TGCGCCAGCAGTCAAGCAGAAACAGGGGGCCGCGAGCAGTACTTC.

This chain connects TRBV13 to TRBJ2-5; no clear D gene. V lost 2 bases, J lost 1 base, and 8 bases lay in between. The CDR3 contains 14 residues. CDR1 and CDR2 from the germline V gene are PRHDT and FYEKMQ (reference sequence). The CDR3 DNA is TGTGCCAGCAGCTTATGGACGTCCCAAGAGACCCAGTACTTC. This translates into CASSLWTSQETQYF.

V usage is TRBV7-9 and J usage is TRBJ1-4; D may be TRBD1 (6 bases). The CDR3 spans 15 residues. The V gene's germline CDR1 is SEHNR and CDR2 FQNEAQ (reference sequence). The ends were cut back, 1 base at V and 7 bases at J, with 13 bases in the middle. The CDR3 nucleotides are TGTGCCAGCAGCTTAGTTTGGACAGAGGGTGAAAAACTGTTTTTT. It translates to CASSLVWTEGEKLFF.

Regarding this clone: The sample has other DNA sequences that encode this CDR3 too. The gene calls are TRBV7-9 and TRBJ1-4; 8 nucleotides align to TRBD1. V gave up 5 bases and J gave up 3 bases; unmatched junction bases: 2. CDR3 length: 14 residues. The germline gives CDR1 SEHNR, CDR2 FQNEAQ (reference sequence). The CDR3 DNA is TGTGCCAGCAGCCGGGGACAGGCTAATGAAAAACTGTTTTTT. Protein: CASSRGQANEKLFF.

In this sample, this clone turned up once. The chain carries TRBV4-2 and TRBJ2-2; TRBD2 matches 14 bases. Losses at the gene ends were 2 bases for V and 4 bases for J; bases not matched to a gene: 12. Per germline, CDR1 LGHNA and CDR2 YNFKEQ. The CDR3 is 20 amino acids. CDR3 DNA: TGTGCCAGCAGCCAACTTCCGGGACTAGCGGGAGACGGGGGCACCGGGGAGCTGTTTTTT. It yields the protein CASSQLPGLAGDGGTGELFF.

In DNA, the CDR3 is TGTGCCAGCAGCGTCGGCGGGGGGATGGGAAACATTCAGTACTTC. Translated, it gives CASSVGGGMGNIQYF. The V gene is TRBV9, the J gene TRBJ2-4; TRBD2 aligns across 8 bases. The CDR3 has 15 amino acids. Germline-derived CDR1 and CDR2 are SGDLS and YYNGEE. Germline trimming cut 2 bases from V and 6 bases from J; bases unmatched to any gene: 7.

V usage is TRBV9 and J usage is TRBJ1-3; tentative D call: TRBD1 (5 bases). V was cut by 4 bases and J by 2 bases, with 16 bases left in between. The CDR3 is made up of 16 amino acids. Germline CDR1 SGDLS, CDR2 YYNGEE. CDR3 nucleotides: TGTGCCAGCAGCCCTCAAGGCGGGGCGGCTGGAAACACCATATATTTT. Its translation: CASSPQGGAAGNTIYF.

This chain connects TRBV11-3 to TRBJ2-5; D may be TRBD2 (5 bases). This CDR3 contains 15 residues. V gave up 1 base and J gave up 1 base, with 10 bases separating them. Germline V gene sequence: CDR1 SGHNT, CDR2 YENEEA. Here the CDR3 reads CASSLGGLSQETQYF. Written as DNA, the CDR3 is TGTGCCAGCAGCTTAGGCGGACTGAGCCAAGAGACCCAGTACTTC.

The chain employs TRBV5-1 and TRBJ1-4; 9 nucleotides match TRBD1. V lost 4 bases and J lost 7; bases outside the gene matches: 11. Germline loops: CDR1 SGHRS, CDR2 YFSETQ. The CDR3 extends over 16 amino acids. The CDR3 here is CASSPPTGQGGEKLFF. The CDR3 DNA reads TGCGCCAGCAGCCCTCCCACGGGACAGGGTGGTGAAAAACTGTTTTTT.

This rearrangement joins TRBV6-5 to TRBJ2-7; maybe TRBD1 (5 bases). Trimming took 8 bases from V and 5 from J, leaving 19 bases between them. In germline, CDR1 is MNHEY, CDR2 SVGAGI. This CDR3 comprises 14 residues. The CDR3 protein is CASRRRRANHEQYF. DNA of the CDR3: TGTGCCAGCCGGCGCCGCAGGGCAAACCACGAGCAGTACTTC.

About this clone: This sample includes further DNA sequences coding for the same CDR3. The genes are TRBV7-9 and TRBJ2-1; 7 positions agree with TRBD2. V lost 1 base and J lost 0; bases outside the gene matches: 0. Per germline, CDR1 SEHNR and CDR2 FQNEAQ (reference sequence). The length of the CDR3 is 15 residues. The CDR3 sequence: CASSLGGGSYNEQFF. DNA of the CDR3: TGTGCCAGCAGCTTAGGCGGGGGCTCCTACAATGAGCAGTTCTTC.

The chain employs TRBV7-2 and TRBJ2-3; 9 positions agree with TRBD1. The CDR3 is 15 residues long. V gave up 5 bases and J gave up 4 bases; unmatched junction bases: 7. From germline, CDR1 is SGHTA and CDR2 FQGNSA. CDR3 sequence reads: CASSQRQGEADTQYF. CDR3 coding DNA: TGTGCCAGCAGCCAAAGACAGGGGGAAGCAGATACGCAGTATTTT. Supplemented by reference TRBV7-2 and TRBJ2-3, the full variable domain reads GAGVSQSPSNKVTEKGKDVELRCDPISGHTALYWYRQSLGQGLEFLIYFQGNSAPDKSGLPSDRFSAERTGGSVSTLTIQRTQQEDSAVYLCASSQRQGEADTQYFGPGTRLTVL.

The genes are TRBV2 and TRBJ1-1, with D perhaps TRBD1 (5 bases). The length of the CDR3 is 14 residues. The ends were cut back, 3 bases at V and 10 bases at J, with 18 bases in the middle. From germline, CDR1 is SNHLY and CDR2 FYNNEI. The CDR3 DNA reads TGTGCCAGCAGTGACTGGGGCCGCCATGGGGGAGCTTTCTTT. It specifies CASSDWGRHGGAFF.

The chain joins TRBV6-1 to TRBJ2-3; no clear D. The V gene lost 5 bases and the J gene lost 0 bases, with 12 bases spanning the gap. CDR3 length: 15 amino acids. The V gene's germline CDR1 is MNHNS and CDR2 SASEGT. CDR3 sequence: CASSLRALSTDTQYF. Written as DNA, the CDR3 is TGTGCCAGCAGTTTACGGGCCCTAAGCACAGATACGCAGTATTTT.

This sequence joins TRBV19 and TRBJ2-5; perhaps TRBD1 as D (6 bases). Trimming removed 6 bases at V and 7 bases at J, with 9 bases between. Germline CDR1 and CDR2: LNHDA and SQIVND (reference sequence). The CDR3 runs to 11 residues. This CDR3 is CASSQQGTQYF. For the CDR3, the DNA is TGTGCCAGTAGCCAACAGGGGACCCAGTACTTC. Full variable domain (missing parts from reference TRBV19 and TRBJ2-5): DGGITQSPKYLFRKEGQNVTLSCEQNLNHDAMYWYRQDPGQGLRLIYYSQIVNDFQKGDIAEGYSVSREKKESFPLTVTSAQKNPTAFYLCASSQQGTQYFGPGTRLLVL.

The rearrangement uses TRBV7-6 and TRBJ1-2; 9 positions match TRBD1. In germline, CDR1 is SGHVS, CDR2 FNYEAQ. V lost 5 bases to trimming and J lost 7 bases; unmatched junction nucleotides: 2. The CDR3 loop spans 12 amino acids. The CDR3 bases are TGTGCCAGCAGCGCGGACAGGGGTGGCTACACCTTC. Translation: CASSADRGGYTF.

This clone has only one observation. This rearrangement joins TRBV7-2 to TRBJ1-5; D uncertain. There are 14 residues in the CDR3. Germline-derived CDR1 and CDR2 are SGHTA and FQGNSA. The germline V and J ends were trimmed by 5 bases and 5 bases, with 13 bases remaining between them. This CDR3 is CASSLRFADQPQHF. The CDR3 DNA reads TGTGCCAGCAGCCTCCGGTTTGCCGATCAGCCCCAGCATTTT.

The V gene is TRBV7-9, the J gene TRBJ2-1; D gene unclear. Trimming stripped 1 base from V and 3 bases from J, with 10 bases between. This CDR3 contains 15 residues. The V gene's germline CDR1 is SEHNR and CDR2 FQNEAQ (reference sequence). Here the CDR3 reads CASSLDGVDYNEQFF. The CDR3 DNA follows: TGTGCCAGCAGCTTAGATGGGGTGGACTACAATGAGCAGTTCTTC.

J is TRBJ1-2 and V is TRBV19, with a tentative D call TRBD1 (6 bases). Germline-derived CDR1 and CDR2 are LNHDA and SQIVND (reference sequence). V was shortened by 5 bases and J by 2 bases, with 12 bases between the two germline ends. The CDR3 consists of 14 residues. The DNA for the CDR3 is TGTGCCAGTAGTTACAGGGAGGCCAACTATGGCTACACCTTC. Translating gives CASSYREANYGYTF.